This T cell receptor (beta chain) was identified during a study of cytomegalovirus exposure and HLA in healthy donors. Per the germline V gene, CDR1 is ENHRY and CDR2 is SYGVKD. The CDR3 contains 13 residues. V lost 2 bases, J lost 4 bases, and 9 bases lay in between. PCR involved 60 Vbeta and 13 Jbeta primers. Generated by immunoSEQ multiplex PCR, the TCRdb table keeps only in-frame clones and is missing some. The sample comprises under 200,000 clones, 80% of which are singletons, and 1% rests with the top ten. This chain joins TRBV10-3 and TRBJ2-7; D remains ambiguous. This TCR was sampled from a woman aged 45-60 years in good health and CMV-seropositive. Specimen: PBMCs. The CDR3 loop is CAISESPKYEQYF. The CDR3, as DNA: TGTGCCATCAGTGAGAGTCCTAAGTACGAGCAGTACTTC.